These 11 T cell receptor beta chains came from one sample sequenced in a study of cytomegalovirus exposure and HLA in healthy donors. Vbeta (60) and Jbeta (13) primers were used in the PCR. Some clones are missing from TCRdb's copy, which holds only in-frame ones; the method was immunoSEQ multiplex PCR. Here the sample spans under 200,000 clones, under 85% being singletons. Sample: PBMCs. These receptors all come from a woman in her twenties or thirties in good health and CMV-seronegative.

The V gene is TRBV5-1, the J gene TRBJ1-2; D uncertain. Per the germline V gene, CDR1 is SGHRS and CDR2 is YFSETQ. CDR3 length: 13 amino acids. The ends were cut back, 5 bases at V and 2 bases at J, with 10 bases in the middle. The CDR3 DNA is TGCGCCAGCAGGACTACTCCCAACTATGGCTACACCTTC. Protein product: CASRTTPNYGYTF.

The V and J genes are TRBV5-1 and TRBJ1-1, with a tentative D call TRBD1 (6 bases). CDR1 is SGHRS, CDR2 YFSETQ, per germline. The CDR3 has 13 amino acids. The ends were cut back, 3 bases at V and 8 bases at J, with 14 bases in the middle. The DNA for the CDR3 is TGCGCCAGCAGCTACACAGGGCCGTCCGAAGCTTTCTTT. Its protein product is CASSYTGPSEAFF.

This clone occurred once. V usage is TRBV18 and J usage is TRBJ2-5; possibly TRBD2 for D (6 bases). The length of the CDR3 is 12 residues. With 6 bases removed from V and 4 bases from J, the gap between germline ends came to 9 bases. In germline, CDR1 is KGHSH, CDR2 LQKENI. CDR3 coding DNA: TGTGCCAGCTCCCAGGGAGGAGAGACCCAGTACTTC. Translating it yields CASSQGGETQYF.

The chain employs TRBV2 and TRBJ1-4; no firm D call. The CDR3 is 16 amino acids. Trimming left V 0 bases short and J 1 base short, with 9 bases between. Germline V lookup: CDR1 SNHLY, CDR2 FYNNEI. CDR3 region: CASSEAGSRTNEKLFF. In DNA form, the CDR3 reads TGTGCCAGCAGTGAAGCCGGTAGTCGAACTAATGAAAAACTGTTTTTT.

This clone has only a few counts. This chain uses TRBV7-2 with TRBJ1-1; weak D call: TRBD1 (5 bases). CDR3 length: 13 amino acids. CDR1 and CDR2 from the germline V gene are SGHTA and FQGNSA. Trimming removed 5 bases from V and 3 bases from J, with 10 bases in between. CDR3 region: CASSRDSYTEAFF. In DNA form, the CDR3 reads TGTGCCAGCAGCCGCGACAGCTACACTGAAGCTTTCTTT.

The chain recombines TRBV27 with TRBJ2-7; 7 nucleotides line up with TRBD1. This CDR3 region has 15 residues. After removal of 5 bases from V and 6 bases from J, the junction contained 13 bases not matched to a gene. From germline, CDR1 is MNHEY and CDR2 SMNVEV (reference sequence). The DNA for the CDR3 is TGTGCCAGCAGTCCGCGACAGGGTAGGTTTGTCGAGCAGTACTTC. Its translation: CASSPRQGRFVEQYF.

The chain combines TRBV5-1 with TRBJ2-1; 10 positions match TRBD2. V was pared by 1 base and J by 5 bases, with 3 bases of the junction left unmatched. The germline gives CDR1 SGHRS, CDR2 YFSETQ. CDR3 length equals 15 residues. CDR3 protein: CASSLFLAGDNEQFF. The CDR3 nucleotides are TGCGCCAGCAGCTTGTTTCTAGCGGGGGACAATGAGCAGTTCTTC.

V and J are TRBV5-8 and TRBJ2-7; the D gene is possibly TRBD1 (6 bases). The CDR3 has 13 amino acids. Between the trimmed V and J ends, which lost 3 bases and 4 bases, there was a span of 11 bases. Germline V gene lookup returns CDR1 SGHTS and CDR2 YDEGEE. Written as DNA, the CDR3 is TGTGCCAGCAGCTACAGGGCCCCTTACGAGCAGTACTTC. It is translated as CASSYRAPYEQYF.

The rearrangement uses TRBV5-1 and TRBJ2-5; D is perhaps TRBD1 (6 bases). From germline, CDR1 is SGHRS and CDR2 YFSETQ. V lost 2 bases, J lost 1 base, and 18 bases lay in between. The CDR3 runs to 17 residues. For the CDR3, the DNA is TGCGCCAGCAGCTTAGAACCCAGGGGATTGACCCAAGAGACCCAGTACTTC. This sequence encodes CASSLEPRGLTQETQYF.

CDR3 bases: TGTGCCAGTAGCGCCCAGGACAGGGGAGGACAGCCCCAGCATTTT. Its translation is CASSAQDRGGQPQHF. The rearrangement uses TRBV19 and TRBJ1-5; 9 positions match TRBD1. CDR1 and CDR2 (germline): LNHDA, SQIVND (reference sequence). CDR3 length: 15 amino acids. The V segment lost 6 bases and the J segment 7 bases; nucleotides outside the gene matches: 10.

A few counts support this clone. The CDR3 region is CAWSVRFAETQYF. The CDR3 DNA is TGTGCCTGGAGTGTACGGTTCGCAGAGACCCAGTACTTC. The rearrangement links TRBV30 to TRBJ2-5; D is undetermined. The germline gives CDR1 GTSNPN, CDR2 SVGIG (reference sequence). This CDR3 contains 13 residues. V was clipped by 0 bases and J by 4 bases, with 9 bases between them.